What follows is one T cell receptor beta chain and its context. Its antigen is as yet unknown. The data are from a study of PD-1 blockade in mismatch repair-deficient tumors. Every patient had mismatch repair deficiency by PCR or immunohistochemistry. The TCR-sequenced patients were a few responders to pembrolizumab. Trimming took off 1 base at V and 2 bases at J, with 5 bases between the two ends. The CDR3 extends over 13 amino acids. Per the germline V gene, CDR1 is SGDLS and CDR2 is YYNGEE. Study-wide points: After pembrolizumab, tumor-resident clones rose rapidly, then generally contracted before radiologic responses.

Clones were read by immunoSEQ multiplex PCR, and TCRdb kept only the in-frame ones, dropping some. The table has some 110,000 clones, around 80% seen once. The rearrangement joins TRBV9 to TRBJ2-3; no reliable D call. The starting material was peripheral blood, obtained about 60 weeks after starting pembrolizumab. The clonotype comes from an adult with mismatch repair-deficient cancer. CDR3 protein: CASSVQITDTQYF. The CDR3 region has the DNA TGTGCCAGCAGCGTACAAATCACAGATACGCAGTATTTT.